Below are 16 T cell receptor beta chains sequenced from a single sample in a study of blood T cell repertoires in COVID-19. Sequenced by immunoSEQ multiplex PCR; TCRdb stores in-frame clones only, minus some. The data show roughly 150,000 clones, around 82% seen once. Material: peripheral blood. These receptors all stem from a human donor in a cohort sampled during active COVID-19.

This clone was seen once. This chain joins TRBV19 and TRBJ2-1; TRBD2 matches at 9 bases. CDR1 is LNHDA, CDR2 SQIVND, per germline (reference sequence). The junction had 15 bases not matched to a gene; V was cut back by 5 bases and J by 10 bases. The length of the CDR3 is 16 residues. The CDR3 bases are TGTGCCAGTAGTCCCTCCCACAGCGGGGGGCAAGGGGAGCAGTTCTTC. This gives the protein CASSPSHSGGQGEQFF. Variable domain in full (rest from reference TRBV19 and TRBJ2-1): DGGITQSPKYLFRKEGQNVTLSCEQNLNHDAMYWYRQDPGQGLRLIYYSQIVNDFQKGDIAEGYSVSREKKESFPLTVTSAQKNPTAFYLCASSPSHSGGQGEQFFGPGTRLTVL.

The chain combines TRBV6-6 with TRBJ2-2, with unresolved D. There are 15 residues in the CDR3. The ends were cut back, 5 bases at V and 3 bases at J, with 13 bases in the middle. The germline V gene has CDR1 MNHNY and CDR2 SVGAGI (reference sequence). CDR3 DNA sequence: TGTGCCAGCAGTCCCCATGGCGGAGACACCGGGGAGCTGTTTTTT. Encoded protein: CASSPHGGDTGELFF.

This sequence joins TRBV5-1 and TRBJ1-2, with D tentatively TRBD1 (6 bases). V lost 3 bases and J 7 bases, leaving 28 bases between the germline ends. CDR1 is SGHRS and CDR2 is YFSETQ in the germline V gene. The CDR3 length is 18 residues. CDR3 sequence reads: CASSSPDNSGDLGGGYTF. The CDR3 nucleotides are TGCGCCAGCAGCTCTCCCGACAACTCAGGGGATTTAGGTGGTGGCTACACCTTC.

This chain links TRBV19 with TRBJ1-1, with D unclear. The CDR3 has 15 residues. Per germline, CDR1 LNHDA and CDR2 SQIVND (reference sequence). Between the trimmed V and J ends, which lost 5 bases and 0 bases, there was a span of 13 bases. In nucleotides, the CDR3 is TGTGCCAGTAGTCCCAGTGAGGCGATGAACACTGAAGCTTTCTTT. Translated: CASSPSEAMNTEAFF.

The sample holds a few counts of this clone. DNA of the CDR3: TGTGCCAGCAGCCCCCTGGACGGGGATAATTCACCCCTCCACTTT. Translation: CASSPLDGDNSPLHF. This chain connects TRBV6-2 or TRBV6-3 to TRBJ1-6; D uncertain. Germline CDR1 reads MNHEY; CDR2 reads SVGEGT. Deletions cut 6 bases from V and 5 bases from J, with 14 bases between. The CDR3 runs 15 residues.

The chain uses TRBV6-1 and TRBJ1-1; possibly TRBD1 for D (5 bases). Trimming left V 1 base short and J 0 bases short, with 9 bases between. This CDR3 is built from 15 residues. Germline CDR1 is MNHNS and CDR2 is SASEGT. In DNA form, the CDR3 reads TGTGCCAGCAGTGAAGGGCCAGGGATGAACACTGAAGCTTTCTTT. This translates into CASSEGPGMNTEAFF.

The chain is built from TRBV29-1 and TRBJ2-6, with TRBD1 identical over 8 bases. The CDR3 totals 17 residues. Per germline, CDR1 SQVTM and CDR2 ANQGSEA. With 1 base clipped from V and 3 bases from J, the junction kept 8 bases outside the gene matches. This chain's CDR3 is CSVEVPGGTGGANVLTF. CDR3 in DNA: TGCAGCGTTGAAGTTCCAGGGGGCACCGGTGGGGCCAACGTCCTGACTTTC.

The chain is built from TRBV5-1 and TRBJ2-7, with a tentative D call TRBD1 (6 bases). The germline V gene has CDR1 SGHRS and CDR2 YFSETQ. With 4 bases removed from V and 0 bases from J, the gap between germline ends came to 14 bases. The CDR3 is 15 amino acids. CDR3 loop: CASSNQGPSSYEQYF. CDR3 sequence (DNA): TGCGCCAGCAGCAACCAGGGGCCCAGCTCCTACGAGCAGTACTTC. Together with reference TRBV5-1 and TRBJ2-7, the CDR3 gives the full variable domain: KAGVTQTPRYLIKTRGQQVTLSCSPISGHRSVSWYQQTPGQGLQFLFEYFSETQRNKGNFPGRFSGRQFSNSRSEMNVSTLELGDSALYLCASSNQGPSSYEQYFGPGTRLTVT.

This sequence joins TRBV5-1 and TRBJ2-2; D perhaps matches TRBD2 (6 bases). This CDR3 is 15 amino acids long. Germline loops: CDR1 SGHRS, CDR2 YFSETQ. V lost 2 bases and J 8 bases, leaving 16 bases between the germline ends. CDR3 sequence (DNA): TGCGCCAGCAGCTTAGAGACTAGTGGGGAAGGGGAGCTGTTTTTT. It is translated as CASSLETSGEGELFF.

The CDR3 DNA reads as TGCGCCAGCAGCTTGGCCAACAGGGAGGGACAGCCCCAGCATTTT. It codes for CASSLANREGQPQHF. The gene calls are TRBV5-1 and TRBJ1-5; tentative D call: TRBD1 (6 bases). The V and J ends lost 0 bases and 7 bases respectively, with 14 bases between them. Germline values: CDR1 SGHRS, CDR2 YFSETQ. The CDR3 totals 15 residues. The variable domain in full, completed from reference TRBV5-1 and TRBJ1-5, reads KAGVTQTPRYLIKTRGQQVTLSCSPISGHRSVSWYQQTPGQGLQFLFEYFSETQRNKGNFPGRFSGRQFSNSRSEMNVSTLELGDSALYLCASSLANREGQPQHFGDGTRLSIL.

Details on this clone: The junction and the germline gene differ at one end; a read error may be behind it. V gene TRBV12-3 or TRBV12-4 combines with J gene TRBJ1-5, with D hard to call. CDR3 length: 13 amino acids. The CDR3 region is CASRGTSDQPQHF. The CDR3 DNA sequence: TGTGCCAGCAGGGGAACTAGCGATCAGCCCCAGCATTTT.

The V and J genes are TRBV7-9 and TRBJ1-1; tentative D call: TRBD1 (6 bases). The V gene's germline CDR1 is SEHNR and CDR2 FQNEAQ (reference sequence). The length of the CDR3 is 14 residues. Deletions cut 0 bases from V and 8 bases from J, with 13 bases between. CDR3 DNA: TGTGCCAGCAGCTTAGCAGGGACACGTCGAGAAGCTTTCTTT. This encodes CASSLAGTRREAFF. Full variable domain (remainder filled in from reference TRBV7-9 and TRBJ1-1): DTGVSQNPRHKITKRGQNVTFRCDPISEHNRLYWYRQTLGQGPEFLTYFQNEAQLEKSRLLSDRFSAERPKGSFSTLEIQRTEQGDSAMYLCASSLAGTRREAFFGQGTRLTVV.

The chain carries TRBV27 and TRBJ2-2; 8 bases line up with TRBD1. CDR1 is MNHEY and CDR2 is SMNVEV in the germline V gene (reference sequence). The CDR3 is made up of 14 amino acids. The ends lost 6 bases at V and 4 bases at J; junction bases unmatched: 4. For the CDR3, the DNA is TGTGCCAGCAGAGACAGGGGAGGCACCGGGGAGCTGTTTTTT. Translation gives CASRDRGGTGELFF.

The chain joins TRBV27 to TRBJ1-2; possible D gene TRBD1, 6 bases. Trimming removed 7 bases from V and 3 bases from J, with 9 bases in between. Germline values: CDR1 MNHEY, CDR2 SMNVEV (reference sequence). CDR3 length equals 12 residues. The CDR3 sequence: CASTQGYYGYTF. DNA of the CDR3: TGTGCCAGCACTCAGGGGTACTATGGCTACACCTTC.

The rearrangement joins TRBV7-2 to TRBJ1-5; D is unresolved. V lost 1 base and J lost 4, with 8 bases in between. The CDR3 is 14 residues long. Germline CDR1 and CDR2: SGHTA and FQGNSA. CDR3 amino acids: CASSLGIRNQPQHF. CDR3 bases: TGTGCCAGCAGCTTAGGAATTCGGAATCAGCCCCAGCATTTT. The complete variable domain, with remaining parts taken from reference TRBV7-2 and TRBJ1-5, reads GAGVSQSPSNKVTEKGKDVELRCDPISGHTALYWYRQSLGQGLEFLIYFQGNSAPDKSGLPSDRFSAERTGGSVSTLTIQRTQQEDSAVYLCASSLGIRNQPQHFGDGTRLSIL.

The genes are TRBV2 and TRBJ1-5; D is unclear. Looked up from germline, CDR1 is SNHLY and CDR2 is FYNNEI. This CDR3 is built from 13 residues. V lost 5 bases and J 6 bases, leaving 11 bases between the germline ends. In DNA, the CDR3 is TGTGCCAGCAGTTCGTTAAATCCTCAGCCCCAGCATTTT. This encodes CASSSLNPQPQHF.